Listed here are 10 T cell receptor beta chains from one sample, sequenced in a study of immune cell composition in non-small cell lung cancer. TCRdb's copy holds only in-frame clones and misses some; the assay was immunoSEQ multiplex PCR. The table includes fewer than 6,000 clones, approximately 80% detected once. Source material: lung tumor tissue. Receptor source: a human donor with non-small cell lung cancer.

The rearrangement uses TRBV19 and TRBJ2-1; D possibly corresponds to TRBD1 (6 bases). V lost 5 bases, J lost 7 bases, and 18 bases lay in between. This CDR3 is 15 amino acids long. Germline CDR1 and CDR2: LNHDA and SQIVND (reference sequence). The CDR3 DNA follows: TGTGCCAGTAGTGGAGGACAGAATATATTGAATGAGCAGTTCTTC. It yields the protein CASSGGQNILNEQFF.

The chain recombines TRBV7-2 with TRBJ2-1; 7 bases map to TRBD1. Germline V gives CDR1 SGHTA, CDR2 FQGNSA. With 7 bases clipped from V and 6 bases from J, the junction kept 15 bases outside the gene matches. This CDR3 has 16 amino acids. The CDR3: CASKRTGTDPPNEQFF. The DNA for the CDR3 is TGTGCCAGCAAGAGGACCGGGACAGACCCACCCAATGAGCAGTTCTTC.

The CDR3 region is CASSRPEGARWGYGYTF. DNA of the CDR3: TGTGCCAGCAGCCGACCGGAGGGCGCCCGGTGGGGCTATGGCTACACCTTC. The chain has TRBV7-3 and TRBJ1-2; D gene unclear. Between the trimmed V and J ends, which lost 5 bases and 4 bases, there was a span of 23 bases. The CDR3 contains 17 residues. Germline loops: CDR1 SGHTA, CDR2 FQGTGA.

This chain joins TRBV5-1 and TRBJ1-6; the D gene is possibly TRBD1 (6 bases). Looked up from germline, CDR1 is SGHRS and CDR2 is YFSETQ. The V end lost 7 bases, the J end lost 7 bases, and 12 bases lay between the germline ends. The CDR3 sequence is 13 residues long. The CDR3: CASRQGPNSPLHF. CDR3 sequence (DNA): TGCGCCAGCCGTCAGGGGCCCAATTCACCCCTCCACTTT.

V gene TRBV2 combines with J gene TRBJ1-2, with TRBD1 matching over 9 bases. Per germline, CDR1 SNHLY and CDR2 FYNNEI. The CDR3 extends over 13 amino acids. V lost 7 bases, J lost 8 bases, and 8 bases stayed unmatched. CDR3 loop: CASTETGGGGYTF. In DNA form, the CDR3 reads TGTGCCAGCACCGAGACAGGGGGAGGGGGCTACACCTTC.

DNA for the CDR3: TGTGCCAGCAGTAACCGACAGGGTCACAATGAGCAGTTCTTC. Its translation: CASSNRQGHNEQFF. The rearrangement joins TRBV6-6 to TRBJ2-1; TRBD1 aligns across 7 bases. Germline trimming cut 5 bases from V and 5 bases from J; bases unmatched to any gene: 6. CDR3 length: 14 residues. Germline loops: CDR1 MNHNY, CDR2 SVGAGI (reference sequence).

The J gene is TRBJ2-3, the V gene TRBV19, with 14 bases lining up with TRBD2. The germline gives CDR1 LNHDA, CDR2 SQIVND (reference sequence). The CDR3 extends over 21 amino acids. The V segment lost 0 bases and the J segment 4 bases; nucleotides outside the gene matches: 15. CDR3 DNA: TGTGCCAGTAGTATAGAGCCGGGACTAGCGGGAGAGAAGGTAACGGCAGATACGCAGTATTTT. Translated, it gives CASSIEPGLAGEKVTADTQYF.

CDR3 protein: CASSVVTGTSAPYEQYF. DNA of the CDR3: TGTGCCAGCAGTGTTGTTACTGGGACTAGCGCTCCCTACGAGCAGTACTTC. The V call is TRBV2, the J call TRBJ2-7, with 10 bases matching TRBD2. The V and J ends lost 4 bases and 2 bases, in that order; junction bases with no gene match: 11. The CDR3 has 17 residues. In germline, CDR1 is SNHLY, CDR2 FYNNEI. The variable domain in full, completed from reference TRBV2 and TRBJ2-7, reads EPEVTQTPSHQVTQMGQEVILRCVPISNHLYFYWYRQILGQKVEFLVSFYNNEISEKSEIFDDQFSVERPDGSNFTLKIRSTKLEDSAMYFCASSVVTGTSAPYEQYFGPGTRLTVT.

The chain joins TRBV11-2 to TRBJ2-7; 7 nucleotides match TRBD1. Germline V gene sequence: CDR1 SGHAT, CDR2 FQNNGV. V was clipped by 4 bases and J by 0 bases; unmatched bases: 6. The CDR3 runs 15 residues. The CDR3 DNA is TGTGCCAGCAGCTCACCAACAGGGGACTCCTACGAGCAGTACTTC. This gives the protein CASSSPTGDSYEQYF.

V is TRBV10-3 and J is TRBJ2-1; D is perhaps TRBD1 (7 bases). V was clipped by 4 bases and J by 1 base, with 17 bases between them. The germline CDR1 and CDR2 sequences are ENHRY and SYGVKD. CDR3 length: 17 residues. The CDR3 protein is CAISGSEGARSYNEQFF. CDR3 coding DNA: TGTGCCATCAGTGGATCGGAGGGGGCAAGGTCCTACAATGAGCAGTTCTTC.